Shown below are 10 T cell receptor beta chains from a single sample sequenced in a study of T cell responses to AZD1222 COVID-19 vaccine. Some clones are missing from TCRdb's copy, which holds only in-frame ones; the method was immunoSEQ multiplex PCR. The repertoire includes 80,000 or so clones, 87% of them detected once, and approximately 1.5% sits in the top ten. This specimen was peripheral blood, taken on day 0 of AZD1222 vaccination. Source of these receptors: an adult in good health.

V and J are TRBV12-3 or TRBV12-4 and TRBJ1-2; D is uncertain. The CDR3 covers 11 residues. V was pared by 10 bases and J by 5 bases, with 11 bases between. The CDR3 DNA sequence: TGTGCCACCACATTAAGGTATGGCTACACCTTC. Its translation is CATTLRYGYTF.

The CDR3, as DNA: TGTGCCAGTAGGACGGGGGACGGGGAGCTGTTTTTT. It codes for CASRTGDGELFF. The chain joins TRBV19 to TRBJ2-2, with D possibly matching TRBD2 (6 bases). The CDR3 runs to 12 residues. The V end lost 6 bases, the J end lost 7 bases, and 9 bases lay between the germline ends. Germline CDR1 reads LNHDA; CDR2 reads SQIVND (reference sequence).

This chain uses TRBV18 with TRBJ1-1; the D gene is possibly TRBD1 (6 bases). V shed 5 bases and J shed 1 base, with 11 bases lying between them. The CDR3 covers 14 residues. Per germline, CDR1 KGHSH and CDR2 LQKENI. For the CDR3, the DNA is TGTGCCAGCTCATGGGGGGGGCCGAACACTGAAGCTTTCTTT. It yields the protein CASSWGGPNTEAFF.

This chain connects TRBV18 to TRBJ2-6; unclear D gene. Between the trimmed V and J ends, which lost 6 bases and 4 bases, there was a span of 7 bases. In germline, CDR1 is KGHSH, CDR2 LQKENI. This CDR3 has 13 amino acids. The CDR3 spells CASSPAGANVLTF. The CDR3 coding sequence is TGTGCCAGCTCTCCCGCAGGGGCCAACGTCCTGACTTTC.

This clone was seen a single time. The rearrangement uses TRBV6-6 and TRBJ1-2; 8 bases map to TRBD1. Germline-derived CDR1 and CDR2 are MNHNY and SVGAGI (reference sequence). After removal of 4 bases from V and 8 bases from J, the junction contained 9 bases not matched to a gene. This CDR3 spans 14 amino acids. Here the CDR3 DNA reads TGTGCCAGCAGTTTCTTCGACAGGGGAAGAGGCTACACCTTC. This codes for CASSFFDRGRGYTF.

The gene calls are TRBV6-6 and TRBJ1-2, with TRBD1 matching over 7 bases. Trimming cost V 8 bases and J 2 bases; bases outside gene matches: 8. CDR1 and CDR2 (germline): MNHNY, SVGAGI (reference sequence). The CDR3 totals 14 residues. The CDR3 coding sequence is TGTGCCAGCTTCCGACAGGGAGAAAACTATGGCTACACCTTC. It translates to CASFRQGENYGYTF.

The chain joins TRBV2 to TRBJ1-2, with D possibly matching TRBD1 (5 bases). With 6 bases removed from V and 5 bases from J, the gap between germline ends came to 22 bases. This CDR3 is 16 amino acids long. The germline gives CDR1 SNHLY, CDR2 FYNNEI. CDR3 bases: TGTGCCAGCAGCCGCCGGGCAGGCGGGGGGGTTTATGGCTACACCTTC. This sequence encodes CASSRRAGGGVYGYTF.

The chain recombines TRBV7-9 with TRBJ1-4; perhaps TRBD1 as D (5 bases). This CDR3 is built from 15 residues. Germline V gene sequence: CDR1 SEHNR, CDR2 FQNEAQ (reference sequence). V lost 5 bases, J lost 0 bases, and 10 bases lay in between. The CDR3 coding sequence is TGTGCCAGCAGCATCACGACAGCAACTAATGAAAAACTGTTTTTT. It yields the protein CASSITTATNEKLFF.

This chain links TRBV7-3 with TRBJ2-2; TRBD2 matches at 11 bases. Losses at the gene ends were 1 base for V and 3 bases for J; bases not matched to a gene: 7. CDR1 and CDR2 from the germline V gene are SGHTA and FQGTGA. The CDR3 is 18 amino acids. The CDR3 loop is CASSLSSGRARDTGELFF. Here the CDR3 DNA reads TGTGCCAGCAGCTTAAGTAGCGGGAGGGCAAGGGACACCGGGGAGCTGTTTTTT. Full variable domain (rest looked up from reference TRBV7-3 and TRBJ2-2): GAGVSQTPSNKVTEKGKYVELRCDPISGHTALYWYRQSLGQGPEFLIYFQGTGAADDSGLPNDRFFAVRPEGSVSTLKIQRTERGDSAVYLCASSLSSGRARDTGELFFGEGSRLTVL.

V is TRBV2 and J is TRBJ2-2; 11 nucleotides match TRBD2. The V gene's germline CDR1 is SNHLY and CDR2 FYNNEI. The CDR3 is 17 residues long. Unmatched junction bases numbered 7, after V lost 7 bases and J lost 0 bases. The CDR3 DNA reads as TGTGCCAGCACTGTTTCTAGCGGGAGGCCGAACACCGGGGAGCTGTTTTTT. Translated: CASTVSSGRPNTGELFF.